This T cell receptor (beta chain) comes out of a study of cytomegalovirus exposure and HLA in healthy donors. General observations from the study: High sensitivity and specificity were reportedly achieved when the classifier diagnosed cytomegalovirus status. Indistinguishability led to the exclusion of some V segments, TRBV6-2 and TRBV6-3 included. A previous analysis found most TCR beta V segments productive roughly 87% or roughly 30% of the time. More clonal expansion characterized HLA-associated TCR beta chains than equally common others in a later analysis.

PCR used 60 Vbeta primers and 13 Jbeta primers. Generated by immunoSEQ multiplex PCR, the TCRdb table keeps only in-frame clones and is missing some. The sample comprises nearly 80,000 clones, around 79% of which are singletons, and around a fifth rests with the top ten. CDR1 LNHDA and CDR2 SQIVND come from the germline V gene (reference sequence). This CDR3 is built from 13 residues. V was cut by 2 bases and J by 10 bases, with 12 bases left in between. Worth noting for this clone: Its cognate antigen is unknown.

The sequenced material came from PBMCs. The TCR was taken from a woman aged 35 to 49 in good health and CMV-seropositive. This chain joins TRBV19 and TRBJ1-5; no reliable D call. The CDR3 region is CASSIYSGNPQHF. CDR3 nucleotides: TGTGCCAGTAGTATATATTCAGGAAATCCCCAGCATTTT.